This TCR beta chain originates from a study of blood T cell repertoires in COVID-19. For the study at large: Researchers got acute and convalescent COVID-19 samples from the United States, Italy and Spain. T cells, B-cell-depleted T cells, or PBMCs supplied cDNA or gDNA.

CDR3 length: 17 amino acids. Germline assignment: CDR1 SEHNR and CDR2 FQNEAQ (reference sequence). J was trimmed by 1 base and V by 2 bases; bases with no gene match: 7. Original methodology: Amplifying reference gene primers gave estimates of nucleated cell counts. The protocol was immunoSEQ multiplex PCR, while the TCRdb copy is restricted to in-frame clones and leaves out a portion. That table gives V, J and clone size, and the DNA gave D and trimming. Among around 130,000 clones, 80% to 90% were seen once, and the ten largest hold approximately 28%. This receptor was obtained from a man aged 70 or older with active or convalescent COVID-19. Sequenced: peripheral blood. The V gene is TRBV7-9, the J gene TRBJ2-2; 7 positions agree with TRBD2. CDR3 in DNA: TGTGCCAGCAGCTTACGACTAGCTGATCTGAACACCGGGGAGCTGTTTTTT. Translating it yields CASSLRLADLNTGELFF.